These 9 T cell receptor beta chains share one sample of origin, sequenced in a study of CD8 T cells in Susac syndrome. Random hexamers were used to reverse transcribe an amount of about 0.45 to 1 ug RNA. MiXCR, applied by TCRdb to the immunoSEQ multiplex PCR reads, yields one record per CDR3 protein. This repertoire shows 160,000 or so distinct CDR3 sequences, 85% to 95% found once; its top ten account for just over 0.13%. Sequenced material: CD4+ T cells from PBMCs. The receptor source for this set is a human donor in good health.

The chain combines TRBV20-1 with TRBJ1-3; unclear D gene. This CDR3 contains 14 residues. Germline lookup yields CDR1 DFQATT and CDR2 SNEGSKA (reference sequence). Trimming shortened V by 4 bases and J by 0 bases, and 10 bases separated the two germline ends. The CDR3 DNA reads TGCAGTGCTAAAACACAGATCTCTGGAAACACCATATATTTT. The encoded protein is CSAKTQISGNTIYF.

V usage is TRBV9 and J usage is TRBJ1-2; D gene unclear. V was shortened by 3 bases and J by 6 bases, with 9 bases between the two germline ends. Per germline, CDR1 SGDLS and CDR2 YYNGEE. This CDR3 is built from 12 residues. The CDR3 is CASSATGDGYTF. CDR3 coding DNA: TGTGCCAGCAGCGCCACTGGGGATGGCTACACCTTC.

The chain recombines TRBV30 with TRBJ1-2; possible D gene TRBD1, 6 bases. The CDR3 covers 14 residues. V shed 2 bases and J shed 0 bases, with 10 bases lying between them. The germline gives CDR1 GTSNPN, CDR2 SVGIG (reference sequence). The CDR3 here is CAWSPGGPNYGYTF. As DNA, the CDR3 is TGTGCCTGGAGTCCGGGGGGCCCTAACTATGGCTACACCTTC.

This sequence joins TRBV5-1 and TRBJ2-5; D is possibly TRBD2 (5 bases). CDR1 and CDR2 from the germline V gene are SGHRS and YFSETQ. CDR3 length: 15 amino acids. Trimming took 4 bases from V and 4 from J, leaving 17 bases between them. The chain's CDR3 is CASSADGVDGETQYF. The CDR3 nucleotides are TGCGCCAGCAGCGCCGACGGGGTGGATGGAGAGACCCAGTACTTC. Filled out from reference TRBV5-1 and TRBJ2-5, the complete variable domain reads KAGVTQTPRYLIKTRGQQVTLSCSPISGHRSVSWYQQTPGQGLQFLFEYFSETQRNKGNFPGRFSGRQFSNSRSEMNVSTLELGDSALYLCASSADGVDGETQYFGPGTRLLVL.

The rearrangement links TRBV6-5 to TRBJ1-6; TRBD1 might be the D (5 bases). CDR1 is MNHEY, CDR2 SVGAGI, per germline. With 2 bases removed from V and 0 bases from J, the gap between germline ends came to 14 bases. The CDR3 sequence is 18 residues long. The CDR3 loop reads CASSYAGPRFSYNSPLHF. CDR3 nucleotide sequence: TGTGCCAGCAGTTACGCAGGGCCACGTTTCTCCTATAATTCACCCCTCCACTTT.

The sample holds one count of this clonotype. V usage is TRBV3-1 and J usage is TRBJ1-1, with unresolved D. With 5 bases removed from V and 4 bases from J, the gap between germline ends came to 8 bases. This CDR3 spans 12 amino acids. The germline CDR1 and CDR2 sequences are LGHDT and YNNKEL (reference sequence). The CDR3 DNA sequence: TGTGCCAGCAGCAGGGTTCCCACTGAAGCTTTCTTT. As protein: CASSRVPTEAFF.

This clonotype was seen only once. The chain couples TRBV20-1 to TRBJ2-2; D gene uncertain. This CDR3 comprises 14 residues. V lost 2 bases and J lost 0, with 7 bases in between. Germline V gene sequence: CDR1 DFQATT, CDR2 SNEGSKA (reference sequence). This CDR3 is CSARSGTNTGELFF. The CDR3 coding sequence is TGCAGTGCTAGATCCGGCACGAACACCGGGGAGCTGTTTTTT.

The chain uses TRBV28 and TRBJ1-3, with D unresolved. CDR1 and CDR2 from the germline V gene are MDHEN and SYDVKM. V was trimmed by 4 bases and J by 2 bases, leaving 12 bases between them. The CDR3 spans 15 residues. The CDR3 protein is CASSSSPVTGNTIYF. The CDR3 DNA reads as TGTGCCAGCAGTTCCTCACCAGTTACTGGAAACACCATATATTTT.

The chain links TRBV3-1 to TRBJ2-7, with 9 positions matching TRBD1. Germline V gene sequence: CDR1 LGHDT, CDR2 YNNKEL (reference sequence). V lost 5 bases, J lost 0 bases, and 2 bases stayed unmatched. The CDR3 contains 14 residues. This chain's CDR3 is CASSGQGLSYEQYF. The CDR3 nucleotides are TGTGCCAGCAGCGGACAGGGGCTCTCCTACGAGCAGTACTTC.